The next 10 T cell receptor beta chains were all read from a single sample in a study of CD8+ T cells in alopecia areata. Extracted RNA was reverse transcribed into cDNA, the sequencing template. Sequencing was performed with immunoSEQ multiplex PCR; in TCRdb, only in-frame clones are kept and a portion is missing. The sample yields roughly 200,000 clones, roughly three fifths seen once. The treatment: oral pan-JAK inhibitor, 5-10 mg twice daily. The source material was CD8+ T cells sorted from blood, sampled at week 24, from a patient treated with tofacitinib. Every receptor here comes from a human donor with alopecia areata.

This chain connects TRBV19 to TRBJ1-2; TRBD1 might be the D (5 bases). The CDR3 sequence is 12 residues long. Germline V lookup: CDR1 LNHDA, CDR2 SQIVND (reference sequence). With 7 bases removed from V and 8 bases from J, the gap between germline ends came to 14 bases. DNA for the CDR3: TGTGCCAGTATGGTGGGGCCTAGGGGCTACACCTTC. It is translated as CASMVGPRGYTF.

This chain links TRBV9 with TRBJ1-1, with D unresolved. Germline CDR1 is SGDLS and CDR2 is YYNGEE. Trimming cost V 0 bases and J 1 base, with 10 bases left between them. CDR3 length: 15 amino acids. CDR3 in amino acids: CASSVDEGRNTEAFF. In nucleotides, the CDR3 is TGTGCCAGCAGCGTAGACGAGGGAAGGAACACTGAAGCTTTCTTT. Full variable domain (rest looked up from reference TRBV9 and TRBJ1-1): DSGVTQTPKHLITATGQRVTLRCSPRSGDLSVYWYQQSLDQGLQFLIQYYNGEERAKGNILERFSAQQFPDLHSELNLSSLELGDSALYFCASSVDEGRNTEAFFGQGTRLTVV.

The CDR3 spells CASSPSGGTGYGYTF. For the CDR3, the DNA is TGTGCCAGCAGTCCGTCAGGGGGTACTGGCTATGGCTACACCTTC. The genes are TRBV27 and TRBJ1-2, with 7 bases identical to TRBD1. V shed 5 bases, J shed 4 bases, and the junction held 10 bases outside the gene matches. This CDR3 is built from 15 residues. Germline V CDR1 and CDR2: MNHEY, SMNVEV (reference sequence).

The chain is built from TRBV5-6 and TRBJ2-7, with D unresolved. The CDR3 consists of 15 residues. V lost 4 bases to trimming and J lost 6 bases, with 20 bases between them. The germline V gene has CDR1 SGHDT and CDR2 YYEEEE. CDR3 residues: CASSPGLSSIGEQYF. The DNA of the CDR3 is TGTGCCAGCAGCCCCGGGCTGAGTTCAATCGGCGAGCAGTACTTC.

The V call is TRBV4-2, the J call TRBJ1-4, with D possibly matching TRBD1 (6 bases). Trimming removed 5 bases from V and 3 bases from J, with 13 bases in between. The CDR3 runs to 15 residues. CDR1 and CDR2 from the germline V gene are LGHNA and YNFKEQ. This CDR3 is CASSARQVPNEKLFF. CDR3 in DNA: TGTGCCAGCAGCGCACGACAGGTCCCTAATGAAAAACTGTTTTTT.

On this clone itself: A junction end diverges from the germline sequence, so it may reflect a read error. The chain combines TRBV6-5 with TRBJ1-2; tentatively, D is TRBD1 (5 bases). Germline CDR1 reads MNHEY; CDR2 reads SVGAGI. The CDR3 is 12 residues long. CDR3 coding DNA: TGTGCCAGCAGAGAGGCGGGGGGACTCATCTCCTTC. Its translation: CASREAGGLISF.

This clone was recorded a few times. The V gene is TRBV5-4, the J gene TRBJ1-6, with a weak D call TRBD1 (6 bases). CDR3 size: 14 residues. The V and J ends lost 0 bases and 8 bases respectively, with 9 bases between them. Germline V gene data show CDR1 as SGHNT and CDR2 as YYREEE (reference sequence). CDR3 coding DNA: TGTGCCAGCAGCTTGGGACAGGTCTATTCACCCCTCCACTTT. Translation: CASSLGQVYSPLHF.

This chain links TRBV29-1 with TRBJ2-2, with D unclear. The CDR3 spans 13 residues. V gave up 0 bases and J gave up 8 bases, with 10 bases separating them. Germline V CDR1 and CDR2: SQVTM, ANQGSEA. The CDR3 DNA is TGCAGCGTTGAAGATCTCTCGCCTGGGGAGCTGTTTTTT. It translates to CSVEDLSPGELFF.

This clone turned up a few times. CDR3 nucleotide sequence: TGTGCCAGCAGTCCCTTGAGTGGGGGCGGGAATGAGCAGTTCTTC. It translates to CASSPLSGGGNEQFF. The rearrangement uses TRBV27 and TRBJ2-1; the D gene is possibly TRBD1 (6 bases). In germline, CDR1 is MNHEY, CDR2 SMNVEV (reference sequence). CDR3 size: 15 residues. The germline V and J ends were trimmed by 5 bases and 7 bases, with 18 bases remaining between them.

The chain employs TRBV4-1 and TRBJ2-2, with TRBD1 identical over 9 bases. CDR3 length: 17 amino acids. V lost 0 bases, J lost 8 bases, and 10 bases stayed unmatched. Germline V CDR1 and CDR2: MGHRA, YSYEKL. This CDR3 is CASSQDTGTGKGGELFF. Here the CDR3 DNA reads TGCGCCAGCAGCCAAGATACCGGGACAGGGAAGGGGGGGGAGCTGTTTTTT.